Below are 10 T cell receptor beta chains sequenced from a single sample in a study of a mutant IDH1 vaccine in newly diagnosed glioma. Described time point: baseline, week 1 (first vaccination visit). Described treatment: pre-vaccination baseline after standard-of-care therapy. Assay: immunoSEQ multiplex PCR; the TCRdb copy retains only in-frame clones and omits some. In the table there are some 59,000 clones, 80% to 90% of which are singletons. The sequenced sample was PBMCs, obtained from a glioma patient treated with radiotherapy, temozolomide or both. The source of these receptors is a man aged 18 to 30 with glioma.

The chain combines TRBV6-1 with TRBJ2-6; D call uncertain. Trimming shortened V by 8 bases and J by 0 bases, and 5 bases separated the two germline ends. CDR3 size: 13 residues. CDR1 and CDR2 (germline): MNHNS, SASEGT. In nucleotides, the CDR3 is TGTGCCAGCGGAAGCTCTGGGGCCAACGTCCTGACTTTC. Protein: CASGSSGANVLTF.

This clone was counted a single time. The chain joins TRBV30 to TRBJ1-4, with 7 bases lining up with TRBD1. The CDR3 sequence is 15 residues long. V lost 3 bases and J lost 0; bases outside the gene matches: 4. Per germline, CDR1 GTSNPN and CDR2 SVGIG (reference sequence). The CDR3 here is CAWRRGQATNEKLFF. The CDR3 DNA follows: TGTGCCTGGAGGAGAGGACAGGCAACTAATGAAAAACTGTTTTTT.

The V gene is TRBV30, the J gene TRBJ2-5, with 8 bases aligning to TRBD1. The germline V gene has CDR1 GTSNPN and CDR2 SVGIG (reference sequence). V lost 2 bases to trimming and J lost 2 bases; unmatched junction nucleotides: 4. CDR3 length: 14 amino acids. The CDR3 loop reads CAWSRGTGQETQYF. The CDR3 DNA follows: TGTGCCTGGAGTCGGGGGACAGGACAAGAGACCCAGTACTTC.

This chain uses TRBV5-1 with TRBJ1-1; 8 positions agree with TRBD1. The V gene end was trimmed by 4 bases and the J gene end by 0 bases; junction bases not matched to a gene: 5. CDR1 and CDR2 from the germline V gene are SGHRS and YFSETQ. This CDR3 comprises 15 residues. CDR3 DNA: TGCGCCAGCAGCCAGGGGGGACAGGTGAACACTGAAGCTTTCTTT. Protein product: CASSQGGQVNTEAFF.

This chain joins TRBV7-3 and TRBJ1-1, with D unresolved. The germline V gene encodes CDR1 SGHTA and CDR2 FQGTGA. This CDR3 comprises 14 residues. Trimming left V 2 bases short and J 2 bases short, with 9 bases between. This chain's CDR3 is CASSLHSVNTEAFF. Here the CDR3 DNA reads TGTGCCAGCAGCTTACACAGCGTCAACACTGAAGCTTTCTTT.

The CDR3 loop reads CSAKDSPGYTF. CDR3 nucleotides: TGCAGTGCTAAGGACAGTCCTGGCTACACCTTC. The chain employs TRBV20-1 and TRBJ1-2; D might be TRBD1 (6 bases). The CDR3 loop spans 11 amino acids. CDR1 DFQATT and CDR2 SNEGSKA come from the germline V gene (reference sequence). V was shortened by 4 bases and J by 7 bases, with 10 bases between the two germline ends.

The V and J genes are TRBV29-1 and TRBJ2-1; 11 bases agree with TRBD2. The CDR3 is 15 residues long. V lost 3 bases to trimming and J lost 9 bases; unmatched junction nucleotides: 10. The germline gives CDR1 SQVTM, CDR2 ANQGSEA. Written as DNA, the CDR3 is TGCAGCGTTGATGGCGGATTCGGACTAGCGGGTGAGCAGTTCTTC. It specifies CSVDGGFGLAGEQFF.

V is TRBV30 and J is TRBJ1-1; no reliable D call. The CDR3 length is 14 residues. Trimming shortened V by 4 bases and J by 0 bases, and 12 bases separated the two germline ends. The germline V gene encodes CDR1 GTSNPN and CDR2 SVGIG (reference sequence). The CDR3 nucleotides read TGTGCCTGGATTCGGGAGGTAATGAACACTGAAGCTTTCTTT. It specifies CAWIREVMNTEAFF. Full variable domain (missing parts from reference TRBV30 and TRBJ1-1): SQTIHQWPATLVQPVGSPLSLECTVEGTSNPNLYWYRQAAGRGLQLLFYSVGIGQISSEVPQNLSASRPQDRQFILSSKKLLLSDSGFYLCAWIREVMNTEAFFGQGTRLTVV.

Many counts were recorded for this clone. V is TRBV21-1 and J is TRBJ1-1; the table's D call of TRBD1 was not tested on the DNA. TRBV21-1 is a pseudogene segment. This CDR3 comprises 16 residues. The CDR3 DNA sequence: TGTGCCAGCAGCAAACCCCGTGGGCAGGGGGACACTGAAGCTTTCTTT. Its protein product is CASSKPRGQGDTEAFF.

The CDR3 DNA sequence: TGTGCAAGTCGCCCGAAGACGGGAAGGGTTATTGATCAGCCCCAGCATTTT. Translation gives CASRPKTGRVIDQPQHF. The chain employs TRBV12-2 and TRBJ1-5. TRBV12-2 corresponds to a pseudogene. The CDR3 length is 17 residues.